Sequencing of this T cell receptor beta chain was carried out in a study of identical twins. Study-level results: Without tracking the same donors, conclusions rested on cross-sectional statistical analysis.

Germline CDR1 reads DFQATT; CDR2 reads SNEGSKA (reference sequence). The CDR3 extends over 15 amino acids. V lost 5 bases, J lost 0 bases, and 14 bases lay in between. To note about this clonotype: The antigen is not known.

Template switching added a universal primer binding site, and final cDNA carried unique molecular identifiers. TCRdb re-analysed the 5' RACE reads in MiXCR, keeping a single row per CDR3 protein. This table holds 500,000 to 600,000 distinct CDR3 sequences, roughly 21% found once. These data are also associated with another study on T cells expressing NK-cell markers. That paper notes: The TCR beta repertoires originated in sorted CD3+CD56+NKG2C+, CD3+CD56+NKG2C- and CD3+CD56-NKG2C+ T cells.

The sequenced sample consisted of CD4+ T cells sorted from blood. This clonotype originated in a woman under 30 in good health. The rearrangement links TRBV20-1 to TRBJ2-1, with D unclear. The CDR3 loop reads CSAYQSQSSYNEQFF. CDR3 DNA: TGCAGTGCTTATCAATCCCAGAGCTCCTACAATGAGCAGTTCTTC.